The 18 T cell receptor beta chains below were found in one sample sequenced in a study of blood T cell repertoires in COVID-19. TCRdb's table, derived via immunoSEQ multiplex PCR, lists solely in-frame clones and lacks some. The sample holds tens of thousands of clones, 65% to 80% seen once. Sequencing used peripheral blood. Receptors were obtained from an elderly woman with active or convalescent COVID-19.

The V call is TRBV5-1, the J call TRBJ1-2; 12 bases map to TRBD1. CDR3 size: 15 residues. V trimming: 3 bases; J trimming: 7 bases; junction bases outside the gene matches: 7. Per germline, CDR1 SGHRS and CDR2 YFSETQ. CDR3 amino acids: CASSSGTGGLGGYTF. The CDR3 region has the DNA TGCGCCAGCAGCTCCGGGACAGGGGGCCTGGGTGGCTACACCTTC.

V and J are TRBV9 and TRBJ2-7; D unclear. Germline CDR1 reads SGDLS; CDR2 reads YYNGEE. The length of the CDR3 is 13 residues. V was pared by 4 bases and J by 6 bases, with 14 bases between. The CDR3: CASSPQTFSEQYF. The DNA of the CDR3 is TGTGCCAGCAGCCCCCAGACATTCTCCGAGCAGTACTTC.

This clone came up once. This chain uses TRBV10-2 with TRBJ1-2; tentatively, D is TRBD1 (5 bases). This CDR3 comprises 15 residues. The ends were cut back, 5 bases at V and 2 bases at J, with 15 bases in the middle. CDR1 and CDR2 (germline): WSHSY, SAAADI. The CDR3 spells CASSPSNQGNYGYTF. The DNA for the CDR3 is TGCGCCAGCAGTCCATCCAACCAGGGCAACTATGGCTACACCTTC.

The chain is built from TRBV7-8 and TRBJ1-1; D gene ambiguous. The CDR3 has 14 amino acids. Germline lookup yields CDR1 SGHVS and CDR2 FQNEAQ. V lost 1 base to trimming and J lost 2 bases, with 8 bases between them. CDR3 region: CASSLGHSNTEAFF. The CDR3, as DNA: TGTGCCAGCAGCTTAGGACACTCAAACACTGAAGCTTTCTTT. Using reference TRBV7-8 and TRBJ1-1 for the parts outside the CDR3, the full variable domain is GAGVSQSPRYKVAKRGQDVALRCDPISGHVSLFWYQQALGQGPEFLTYFQNEAQLDKSGLPSDRFFAERPEGSVSTLKIQRTQQEDSAVYLCASSLGHSNTEAFFGQGTRLTVV.

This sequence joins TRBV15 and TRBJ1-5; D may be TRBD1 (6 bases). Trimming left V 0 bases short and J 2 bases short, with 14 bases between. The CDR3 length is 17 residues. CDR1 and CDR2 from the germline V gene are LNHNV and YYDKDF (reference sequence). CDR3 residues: CATSRERQVIGNQPQHF. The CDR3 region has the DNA TGTGCCACCAGCAGAGAAAGACAGGTAATTGGCAATCAGCCCCAGCATTTT.

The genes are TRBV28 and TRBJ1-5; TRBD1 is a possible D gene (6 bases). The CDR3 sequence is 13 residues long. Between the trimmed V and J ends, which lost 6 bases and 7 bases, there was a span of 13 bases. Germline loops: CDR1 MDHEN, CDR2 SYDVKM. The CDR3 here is CASSQGFRQPQHF. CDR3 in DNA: TGTGCCAGCAGCCAGGGGTTTCGGCAGCCCCAGCATTTT.

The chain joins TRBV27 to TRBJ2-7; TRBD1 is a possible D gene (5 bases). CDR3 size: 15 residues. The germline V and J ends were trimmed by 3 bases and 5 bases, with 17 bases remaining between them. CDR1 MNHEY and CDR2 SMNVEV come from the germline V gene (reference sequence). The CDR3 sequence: CASSLSVRAADEQYF. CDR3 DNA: TGTGCCAGCAGTTTGTCAGTCAGGGCGGCTGACGAGCAGTACTTC.

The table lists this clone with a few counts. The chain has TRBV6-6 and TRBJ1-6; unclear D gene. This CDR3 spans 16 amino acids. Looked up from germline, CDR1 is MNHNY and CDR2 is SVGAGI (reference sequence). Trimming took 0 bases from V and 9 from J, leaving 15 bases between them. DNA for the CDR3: TGTGCCAGCAGTTACTCGATAGTTGGCGGACTTTCACCCCTCCACTTT. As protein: CASSYSIVGGLSPLHF.

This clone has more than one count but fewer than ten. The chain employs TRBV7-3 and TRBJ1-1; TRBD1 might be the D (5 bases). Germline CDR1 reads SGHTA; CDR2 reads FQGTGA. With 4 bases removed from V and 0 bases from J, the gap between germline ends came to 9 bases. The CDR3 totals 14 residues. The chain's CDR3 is CASSSKGMNTEAFF. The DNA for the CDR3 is TGTGCCAGCAGCTCGAAGGGGATGAACACTGAAGCTTTCTTT.

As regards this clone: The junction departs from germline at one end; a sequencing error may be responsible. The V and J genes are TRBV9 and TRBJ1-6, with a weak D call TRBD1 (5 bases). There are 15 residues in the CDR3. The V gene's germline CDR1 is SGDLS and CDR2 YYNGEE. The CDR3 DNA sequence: TGTGCCAGCAGGGTGGGGGGAGGCGAGGATTCCCCCCTCCACTTT. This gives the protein CASRVGGGEDSPLHF.

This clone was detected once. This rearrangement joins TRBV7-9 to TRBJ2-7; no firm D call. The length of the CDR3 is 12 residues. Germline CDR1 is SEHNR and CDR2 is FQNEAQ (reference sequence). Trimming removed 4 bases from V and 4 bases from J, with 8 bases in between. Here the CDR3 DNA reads TGTGCCAGCAGCTACAGTGGGTACGAGCAGTACTTC. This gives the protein CASSYSGYEQYF.

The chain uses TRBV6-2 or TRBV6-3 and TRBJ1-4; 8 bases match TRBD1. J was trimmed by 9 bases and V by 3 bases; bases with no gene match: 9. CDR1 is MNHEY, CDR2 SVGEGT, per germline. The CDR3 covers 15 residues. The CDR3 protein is CASSYPLYRGKKLFF. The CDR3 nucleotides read TGTGCCAGCAGTTATCCATTATACAGGGGGAAAAAACTGTTTTTT.

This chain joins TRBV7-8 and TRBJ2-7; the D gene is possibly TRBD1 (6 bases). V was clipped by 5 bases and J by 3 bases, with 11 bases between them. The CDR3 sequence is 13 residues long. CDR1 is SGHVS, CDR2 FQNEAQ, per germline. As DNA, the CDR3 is TGTGCCAGCAGCATAGGACAGTTCTACGAGCAGTACTTC. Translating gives CASSIGQFYEQYF. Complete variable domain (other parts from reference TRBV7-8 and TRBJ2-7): GAGVSQSPRYKVAKRGQDVALRCDPISGHVSLFWYQQALGQGPEFLTYFQNEAQLDKSGLPSDRFFAERPEGSVSTLKIQRTQQEDSAVYLCASSIGQFYEQYFGPGTRLTVT.

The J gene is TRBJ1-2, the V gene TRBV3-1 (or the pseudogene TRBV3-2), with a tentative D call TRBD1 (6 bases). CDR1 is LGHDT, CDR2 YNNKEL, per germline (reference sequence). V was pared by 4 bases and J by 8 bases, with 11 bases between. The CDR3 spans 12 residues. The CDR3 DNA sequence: TGTGCCAGCAGCCCGGGGGGCGGGGGCTACACCTTC. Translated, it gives CASSPGGGGYTF.

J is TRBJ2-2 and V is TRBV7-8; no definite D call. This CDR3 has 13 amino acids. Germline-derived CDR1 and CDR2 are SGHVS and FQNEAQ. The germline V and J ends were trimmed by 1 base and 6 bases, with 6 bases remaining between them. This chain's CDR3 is CASSLGLPGELFF. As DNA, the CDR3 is TGTGCCAGCAGCTTAGGTCTCCCCGGGGAGCTGTTTTTT.

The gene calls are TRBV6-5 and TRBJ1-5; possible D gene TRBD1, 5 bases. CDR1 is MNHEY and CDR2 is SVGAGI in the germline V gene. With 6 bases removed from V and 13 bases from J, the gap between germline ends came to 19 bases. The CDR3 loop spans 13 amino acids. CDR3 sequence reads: CASSLRVKGKQHF. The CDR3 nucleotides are TGTGCCAGCAGCCTACGCGTCAAGGGGAAACAGCATTTT.

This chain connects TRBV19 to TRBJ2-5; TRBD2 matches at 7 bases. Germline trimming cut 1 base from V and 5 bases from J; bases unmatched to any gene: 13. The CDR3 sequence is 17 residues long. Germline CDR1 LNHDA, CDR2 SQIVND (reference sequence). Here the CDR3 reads CASSIGSPSGNLETQYF. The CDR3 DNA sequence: TGTGCCAGTAGTATAGGTTCCCCTAGCGGAAATTTGGAGACCCAGTACTTC.

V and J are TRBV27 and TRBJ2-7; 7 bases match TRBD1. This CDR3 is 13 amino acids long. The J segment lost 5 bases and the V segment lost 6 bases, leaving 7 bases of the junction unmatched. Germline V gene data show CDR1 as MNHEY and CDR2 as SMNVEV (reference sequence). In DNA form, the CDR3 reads TGTGCCAGCAGGACGACAGGGTCGGACGAGCAGTACTTC. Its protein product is CASRTTGSDEQYF.